The rows below give T cell receptor beta chains drawn from one sample of a study of cytomegalovirus exposure and HLA in healthy donors. Sequencing was performed with immunoSEQ multiplex PCR; in TCRdb, only in-frame clones are kept and a portion is missing. The sample shows 100,000 or so clones, around 77% of them seen only once. Sample: PBMCs. All receptors derive from a male donor in good health and CMV-seropositive. Each CDR3 is given with its conserved first and last residue. D genes are given only for firm matches. Rows give clone size only sometimes, using once, few, many, or a class for an expanded clone.

size	V	D	J	DNA	CDR3
.	TRBV5-6	TRBD2	TRBJ2-7	TGTGCCAGCAGCTTGGGGGCGGGAGGGGGGTACGAGCAGTACTTC	CASSLGAGGGYEQYF
.	TRBV14	TRBD2	TRBJ2-1	TGTGCCAGCAGCCGACTAGCGGGAGGACGGAATGAGCAGTTCTTC	CASSRLAGGRNEQFF
.	TRBV7-9	TRBD2	TRBJ2-3	TGTGCCAGCAGCTCCCGGGGGGAAGGCACAGATACGCAGTATTTT	CASSSRGEGTDTQYF
.	TRBV27	TRBD2	TRBJ2-3	TGTGCCAGCCGGGAGGTAGGGACTTTCACAGATACGCAGTATTTT	CASREVGTFTDTQYF
.	TRBV5-1	.	TRBJ2-3	TGCGCCAGCAGTGTTAGCCAAGCAGATACGCAGTATTTT	CASSVSQADTQYF
.	TRBV7-9	TRBD1	TRBJ2-3	TGTGCCAGCAGCTTAACTTCGACCGGGACAGGGAAGACAGATACGCAGTATTTT	CASSLTSTGTGKTDTQYF
.	TRBV5-1	TRBD2	TRBJ2-1	TGCGCCAGCACCGGGACTAGCGCAGACAATGAGCAGTTCTTC	CASTGTSADNEQFF
few	TRBV6-6	TRBD1	TRBJ2-1	TGTGCCAGCACCTCTACCGGGACAGGGTACCATGAGCAGTTCTTC	CASTSTGTGYHEQFF
few	TRBV6-1	.	TRBJ2-6	TGTGCCAGCATGTCGGTTAACGTCCTGACTTTC	CASMSVNVLTF
.	TRBV29-1	.	TRBJ1-2	TGCAGCGCAGGGCCGTCCCTGTATGGCTACACCTTC	CSAGPSLYGYTF
.	TRBV27	.	TRBJ1-1	TGTGCCAGCAGTTACGGGGGGGAGAACACTGAAGCTTTCTTT	CASSYGGENTEAFF
.	TRBV4-2	.	TRBJ1-6	TGTGCCAGCAGCCAAGACACCGCGGGAGGGGGAGGTAATTCACCCCTCCACTTT	CASSQDTAGGGGNSPLHF
.	TRBV11-1	TRBD2	TRBJ2-7	TGTGCCAGCAGCCCCGCGGGGGGCCGGCGCGAGCAGTACTTC	CASSPAGGRREQYF
.	TRBV6-1	.	TRBJ1-4	TGTGCCAGCAGCCCCCGGGGGGGGGTAGGTGAAAAACTGTTTTTT	CASSPRGGVGEKLFF
few	TRBV2	.	TRBJ1-1	TGTGCCAGCAGTGAGCGGAACACTGAAGCTTTCTTT	CASSERNTEAFF
few	TRBV11-2	TRBD1	TRBJ2-7	TGTGCCAGCAGCTATTTAACGACAGGGTCTGGCGAGCAGTACTTC	CASSYLTTGSGEQYF
.	TRBV19	.	TRBJ2-7	TGTGCCAGTAGTACCTCGACAGGTTTCTCCTACGAGCAGTACTTC	CASSTSTGFSYEQYF
few	TRBV18	.	TRBJ1-1	TGTGCCAGCTCTCGGGACTCTGGCACTGAAGCTTTCTTT	CASSRDSGTEAFF
.	TRBV27	.	TRBJ2-5	TGTGCCAGCAGTTCCTACCCCCCCTTGGGGAGTGAGACCCAGTACTTC	CASSSYPPLGSETQYF
.	TRBV2	TRBD2	TRBJ2-5	TGTGCCAGCAGTGGATCGCCGGGACTAGCGGTTCAAGAGACCCAGTACTTC	CASSGSPGLAVQETQYF
.	TRBV9	TRBD2	TRBJ2-1	TGTGCCAGCACCGCGGGACTAGCGACATACAATGAGCAGTTCTTC	CASTAGLATYNEQFF
.	TRBV11-2	.	TRBJ2-6	TGTGCCAGCAGCTTAAGCCGCTCTGGGGCCAACGGCCTGACTTTC	CASSLSRSGANGLTF
few	TRBV9	.	TRBJ2-3	TGTGCCAGCAGCGCGTCCCGGGACACAGATACGCAGTATTTT	CASSASRDTDTQYF
.	TRBV28	.	TRBJ2-7	TGTGCCAGCGAGGGCAGAGCCTACGAGCAGTACTTC	CASEGRAYEQYF
.	TRBV19	TRBD2	TRBJ2-1	TGTGCCAGTAGTCTAGGACTAGGGAAGGGGAATGAGCAGTTCTTC	CASSLGLGKGNEQFF
.	TRBV19	TRBD2	TRBJ2-7	TGTGCCAGTAGTACCCGGGCTAGCGGCTCCTACGAGCAGTACTTC	CASSTRASGSYEQYF
.	TRBV14	.	TRBJ1-1	TGTGCCAGCAGCCAAGAAGAACAGTGGGGATTAGCGGCTTTCTTT	CASSQEEQWGLAAFF
.	TRBV19	TRBD2	TRBJ2-6	TGTGCCAGTAGCCATGGACTAGCGGGAGCTGGGGCCAACGTCCTGACTTTC	CASSHGLAGAGANVLTF
few	TRBV30	TRBD1	TRBJ1-2	TGTGCCTGGAGAGTCGCGGGACAGAAGTCGGGGTATGGCTACACCTTC	CAWRVAGQKSGYGYTF
.	TRBV7-3	.	TRBJ2-7	TGTGCCAGCAGCTTATATGAGGGCGGCGAGCAGTACTTC	CASSLYEGGEQYF
once	TRBV6-1	TRBD2	TRBJ2-7	TGTGCCAGCAGTGTCAGGGCAACTAGCGGGAGGCTCGAGCAGTACTTC	CASSVRATSGRLEQYF